This T cell receptor beta chain was recorded in a study of blood T cell repertoires in COVID-19. Looking at the study overall: From T cells, B-cell-depleted T cells, or PBMCs came the material, which was cDNA or gDNA.

The table lists this clone with a few counts. Authors' methods: Estimated nucleated cell counts came from reference gene primer amplification. Only in-frame clones appear in the TCRdb table, and some are missing; sequencing was by immunoSEQ multiplex PCR. V and J calls and clone size follow that table, whereas D and trimming were derived from the DNA. The sample comprises approximately 90,000 clones, about 86% of which are singletons, and about 7% rests with the top ten. Germline assignment: CDR1 SGHVS and CDR2 FQNEAQ. CDR3 size: 17 residues. The V and J ends lost 5 bases and 6 bases, in that order; junction bases with no gene match: 13.

Material for sequencing was peripheral blood. The chain couples TRBV7-8 to TRBJ2-2; the match to TRBD2 covers 9 bases. The TCR comes from a man between 60 and 70 years old with acute or convalescent COVID-19. The CDR3 here is CASSPHRISGSSGELFF. Written as DNA, the CDR3 is TGTGCCAGCAGCCCGCACAGAATTAGCGGGAGCTCCGGGGAGCTGTTTTTT.